The clone carrying this T cell receptor (beta chain) was counted between two and nine times. The data were obtained in a study of blood T cell repertoires in COVID-19. Study-level background: COVID-19 samples, acute and convalescent, were from the United States, Italy and Spain. Sources were T cells, B-cell-depleted T cells, or PBMCs; the material itself was cDNA or gDNA.

Assay used: immunoSEQ multiplex PCR; TCRdb lists only in-frame clones, some missing. Of about 420,000 clones listed, around nine tenths are singletons. Seattle enrolled patients during active infection and tracked them longitudinally. The CDR3 spans 16 residues. After removal of 1 base from V and 5 bases from J, the junction contained 9 bases not matched to a gene. CDR1 is SGHRS and CDR2 is YFSETQ in the germline V gene. This TCR came from a man between 18 and 35 years old with COVID-19, enrolled during active disease. The chain joins TRBV5-1 to TRBJ2-1, with 7 bases matching TRBD1. Sequenced: peripheral blood. The CDR3 DNA follows: TGCGCCAGCAGCTTGTTGGGACAGCAAAGCAACAATGAGCAGTTCTTC. It specifies CASSLLGQQSNNEQFF.